Below, 19 T cell receptor beta chains from the same sample are listed, as sequenced in a study of blood T cell repertoires in COVID-19. Clones were read by immunoSEQ multiplex PCR, and TCRdb kept only the in-frame ones, dropping some. Of around 200,000 clones detected, 70% to 90% appear once; the ten largest clones hold about 5%. The sample consisted of peripheral blood. The receptor source for this set is a woman over 75 with acute or convalescent COVID-19.

The chain uses TRBV6-5 and TRBJ2-1, with D tentatively TRBD2 (5 bases). This CDR3 has 15 amino acids. Trimming left V 5 bases short and J 5 bases short, with 16 bases between. Per germline, CDR1 MNHEY and CDR2 SVGAGI. CDR3 sequence (DNA): TGTGCCAGCAGTCCCCTGGGGAGCGGTAACAATGAGCAGTTCTTC. Translation: CASSPLGSGNNEQFF.

This sequence joins TRBV27 and TRBJ1-1; 7 positions agree with TRBD1. Germline loops: CDR1 MNHEY, CDR2 SMNVEV (reference sequence). The CDR3 sequence is 14 residues long. J gave up 1 base and V 6 bases, and 5 bases lay outside the gene matches. This CDR3 reads CASRGDSWNTEAFF. The CDR3 bases are TGTGCCAGCAGGGGGGACAGTTGGAACACTGAAGCTTTCTTT.

The chain carries TRBV13 and TRBJ2-2, with TRBD1 matching over 9 bases. The CDR3 extends over 16 amino acids. The germline V gene encodes CDR1 PRHDT and CDR2 FYEKMQ (reference sequence). Trimming at V came to 3 bases and at J to 4 bases, leaving 6 bases not matched to a gene. Here the CDR3 DNA reads TGTGCCAGCAGCTTCCGGGACAGGGAGGGCACCGGGGAGCTGTTTTTT. Its protein is CASSFRDREGTGELFF.

The chain carries TRBV7-8 and TRBJ2-5; TRBD2 aligns across 8 bases. The germline V gene encodes CDR1 SGHVS and CDR2 FQNEAQ. The CDR3 is 17 residues long. The V segment lost 3 bases and the J segment 1 base; nucleotides outside the gene matches: 10. In DNA form, the CDR3 reads TGTGCCAGCAGCTTGATCCCAGCGGGAGCTCCCCAAGAGACCCAGTACTTC. This gives the protein CASSLIPAGAPQETQYF.

This chain connects TRBV25-1 to TRBJ1-6, with TRBD1 matching over 7 bases. The CDR3 runs to 13 residues. Germline CDR1 reads MGHDK; CDR2 reads SYGVNS. V lost 6 bases to trimming and J lost 14 bases; unmatched junction nucleotides: 10. The CDR3 protein is CASSPAGGPALHF. The CDR3 DNA reads as TGTGCCAGCAGCCCTGCAGGGGGACCCGCCCTCCACTTT.

This chain connects TRBV28 to TRBJ2-2, with TRBD2 identical over 7 bases. The CDR3 is 15 residues long. CDR1 is MDHEN and CDR2 is SYDVKM in the germline V gene. The ends lost 5 bases at V and 5 bases at J; junction bases unmatched: 8. This CDR3 reads CASSPRTGGTGELFF. In nucleotides, the CDR3 is TGTGCCAGCAGTCCTCGGACGGGAGGAACCGGGGAGCTGTTTTTT.

The V call is TRBV6-5, the J call TRBJ1-1; 7 nucleotides agree with TRBD1. Germline V lookup: CDR1 MNHEY, CDR2 SVGAGI. V lost 6 bases to trimming and J lost 2 bases; unmatched junction nucleotides: 3. The CDR3 totals 13 residues. The CDR3 region has the DNA TGTGCCAGCAGATACAGGGGAAACACTGAAGCTTTCTTT. The encoded protein is CASRYRGNTEAFF.

This clone was found a few times. V and J are TRBV18 and TRBJ2-7; D gene uncertain. The CDR3 covers 13 residues. V shed 0 bases and J shed 6 bases, with 9 bases lying between them. CDR1 and CDR2 (germline): KGHSH, LQKENI. CDR3 sequence reads: CASSPPSLGEQYF. For the CDR3, the DNA is TGTGCCAGCTCACCACCGAGCCTCGGCGAGCAGTACTTC.

The V gene is TRBV29-1, the J gene TRBJ2-5, with D perhaps TRBD2 (5 bases). CDR1 SQVTM and CDR2 ANQGSEA come from the germline V gene. This CDR3 has 15 residues. Trimming removed 3 bases from V and 4 bases from J, with 18 bases in between. The CDR3 coding sequence is TGCAGCGTTGATTGGTCTAGCAGTATTGGAGAGACCCAGTACTTC. This translates into CSVDWSSSIGETQYF.

V and J are TRBV7-2 and TRBJ1-1; D is possibly TRBD1 (5 bases). This CDR3 comprises 17 residues. The germline gives CDR1 SGHTA, CDR2 FQGNSA. V was trimmed by 2 bases and J by 3 bases, leaving 19 bases between them. CDR3 amino acids: CASSLNWGRAVDTEAFF. In nucleotides, the CDR3 is TGTGCCAGCAGCTTAAATTGGGGCCGAGCAGTGGACACTGAAGCTTTCTTT.

The rearrangement uses TRBV19 and TRBJ1-6; a possible D gene is TRBD1 (5 bases). Germline V gene data show CDR1 as LNHDA and CDR2 as SQIVND (reference sequence). V lost 4 bases to trimming and J lost 6 bases, with 13 bases between them. The CDR3 has 15 residues. The CDR3 spells CASSTRDGINSPLHF. CDR3 nucleotide sequence: TGTGCCAGTAGTACGCGGGACGGAATTAATTCACCCCTCCACTTT.

This clone was counted a single time. The chain has TRBV4-1 and TRBJ2-7; D is possibly TRBD1 (6 bases). Trimming stripped 0 bases from V and 5 bases from J, with 14 bases between. CDR1 is MGHRA and CDR2 is YSYEKL in the germline V gene. This CDR3 contains 15 residues. The CDR3 loop reads CASSQDPQGSDEQYF. The CDR3 DNA sequence: TGCGCCAGCAGCCAAGATCCACAGGGTAGCGACGAGCAGTACTTC.

The rearrangement joins TRBV6-2 or TRBV6-3 to TRBJ2-7; 11 positions agree with TRBD2. The V gene end was trimmed by 2 bases and the J gene end by 1 base; junction bases not matched to a gene: 7. The CDR3 spans 17 residues. Germline values: CDR1 MNHEY, CDR2 SVGEGT. CDR3 bases: TGTGCCAGCAGTTACCAGAGGACTAGCGGGCATTCCTACGAGCAGTACTTC. Encoded protein: CASSYQRTSGHSYEQYF.

About this clone itself: The junction shows a germline mismatch at one end, possibly a read error. The chain couples TRBV7-3 to TRBJ1-1; tentatively, D is TRBD1 (5 bases). The CDR3 consists of 12 residues. Looked up from germline, CDR1 is SGHTA and CDR2 is FQGTGA. The CDR3 reads CASSLGAEPGVF. Written as DNA, the CDR3 is TGTGCCAGCAGCTTAGGGGCAGAGCCGGGTGTTTTT. Supplemented by reference TRBV7-3 and TRBJ1-1, the full variable domain reads GAGVSQTPSNKVTEKGKYVELRCDPISGHTALYWYRQSLGQGPEFLIYFQGTGAADDSGLPNDRFFAVRPEGSVSTLKIQRTERGDSAVYLCASSLGAEPGVFGQGTRLTVV.

V is TRBV7-2 and J is TRBJ1-4, with D possibly being TRBD1 (6 bases). From germline, CDR1 is SGHTA and CDR2 FQGNSA. Between the trimmed V and J ends, which lost 2 bases and 5 bases, there was a span of 9 bases. The CDR3 totals 14 residues. The CDR3 sequence is CASSLRGGNEKLFF. As DNA, the CDR3 is TGTGCCAGCAGCTTAAGGGGGGGGAATGAAAAACTGTTTTTT. Full variable domain (remainder filled in from reference TRBV7-2 and TRBJ1-4): GAGVSQSPSNKVTEKGKDVELRCDPISGHTALYWYRQSLGQGLEFLIYFQGNSAPDKSGLPSDRFSAERTGGSVSTLTIQRTQQEDSAVYLCASSLRGGNEKLFFGSGTQLSVL.

The rearrangement uses TRBV2 and TRBJ1-6, with 8 bases identical to TRBD1. The CDR3 sequence is 15 residues long. With 10 bases clipped from V and 7 bases from J, the junction kept 12 bases outside the gene matches. Germline CDR1 SNHLY, CDR2 FYNNEI. The CDR3 DNA reads TGTGCCACAGGGCCGACAGGGGTTGAAAATTCACCCCTCCACTTT. It encodes CATGPTGVENSPLHF.

The V call is TRBV30, the J call TRBJ1-1, with a possible D match to TRBD1 (6 bases). CDR1 GTSNPN and CDR2 SVGIG come from the germline V gene (reference sequence). The CDR3 contains 13 residues. V was cut by 2 bases and J by 1 base, with 8 bases left in between. The CDR3: CAWSQDRNTEAFF. Here the CDR3 DNA reads TGTGCCTGGAGTCAGGACAGGAACACTGAAGCTTTCTTT.

This clone has just a few counts. The genes are TRBV7-8 and TRBJ1-3, with no clear D. Germline CDR1 SGHVS, CDR2 FQNEAQ. Trimming took off 5 bases at V and 4 bases at J, with 9 bases between the two ends. The CDR3 extends over 13 amino acids. The CDR3 DNA is TGTGCCAGCAGCCTTCAGAAAGGAAACACCATATATTTT. Translation gives CASSLQKGNTIYF.

The genes are TRBV7-2 and TRBJ2-1; 13 bases map to TRBD2. V shed 5 bases and J 4 bases; nucleotides not matched to a gene: 8. Germline V gene lookup returns CDR1 SGHTA and CDR2 FQGNSA. This CDR3 region has 17 residues. The CDR3 loop is CASSPQGTSGKYNEQFF. The CDR3, as DNA: TGTGCCAGCAGCCCGCAGGGGACTAGCGGGAAATACAATGAGCAGTTCTTC. Variable domain in full (rest from reference TRBV7-2 and TRBJ2-1): GAGVSQSPSNKVTEKGKDVELRCDPISGHTALYWYRQSLGQGLEFLIYFQGNSAPDKSGLPSDRFSAERTGGSVSTLTIQRTQQEDSAVYLCASSPQGTSGKYNEQFFGPGTRLTVL.